This paragraph reports one TCR beta chain. This CDR3 contains 14 residues. Germline lookup yields CDR1 DFQATT and CDR2 SNEGSKA (reference sequence). The germline V and J ends were trimmed by 3 bases and 0 bases, with 8 bases remaining between them. This sample is part of a study of early T cells in non-severe SARS-CoV-2 infection. Unique molecular identifiers tagged individual cDNA molecules. From the 5' RACE reads, TCRdb called clonotypes with MiXCR, one entry per CDR3 protein. This sample carries tens of thousands of distinct CDR3 sequences, less than 15% of them seen once, and the ten largest clones take about 4.2%.

This clonotype originated in an adult who was a healthcare worker with PCR-confirmed SARS-CoV-2 infection or an uninfected control (not recorded which). The chain joins TRBV20-1 to TRBJ2-2; no definite D call. The material sequenced was whole blood. The CDR3 loop is CSASSPSNTGELFF. The CDR3 DNA reads as TGCAGTGCTAGCTCCCCTTCGAACACCGGGGAGCTGTTTTTT.